These T cell receptor beta chains were read from a single sample in a study of long-term antiretroviral therapy in people with HIV. The repertoire was sequenced with immunoSEQ multiplex PCR; TCRdb's copy has only in-frame clones and lacks some. Of about 33,000 clones in the sample, around 80% were seen once. This sample comprised unsorted PBMCs, obtained 2 years after starting antiretroviral therapy. These receptors were obtained from a woman aged 50 to 60 with HIV. Both conserved end residues are part of each CDR3. D genes are given only for firm matches. The size field is filled for only some rows; it gives once, few, many or a size class.

D gene: TRBD1; J gene: TRBJ1-3; V gene: TRBV18; clone size: NA; CDR3 DNA: TGTGCCAGCTCACCACCCTCCGGGCTCGGACAGGGGCACACCATATATTTT; CDR3 protein: CASSPPSGLGQGHTIYF
D gene: NA; J gene: TRBJ1-6; V gene: TRBV7-9; clone size: few; CDR3 DNA: TGTGCCAGCAGCTTATTTGGGTCACCCCTCCACTTT; CDR3 protein: CASSLFGSPLHF
D gene: NA; J gene: TRBJ2-5; V gene: TRBV19; clone size: NA; CDR3 DNA: TGTGCCAGTAGCCTCCCGGGCCTAGTTGAGACCCAGTACTTC; CDR3 protein: CASSLPGLVETQYF
D gene: NA; J gene: TRBJ1-4; V gene: TRBV27; clone size: NA; CDR3 DNA: TGTGCCAGCAGTTTAACAGCAGATGCAACTAATGAAAAACTGTTTTTT; CDR3 protein: CASSLTADATNEKLFF
D gene: TRBD1; J gene: TRBJ1-5; V gene: TRBV6-1; clone size: NA; CDR3 DNA: TGTGCCAGCAGTGAAGGGACAGGGGGCCAGTTAAGCAATCAGCCCCAGCATTTT; CDR3 protein: CASSEGTGGQLSNQPQHF
D gene: NA; J gene: TRBJ1-4; V gene: TRBV7-2; clone size: NA; CDR3 DNA: TGTGCCAGCAGCTTAGGCCCTGCTGGAACTAATGAAAAACTGTTTTTT; CDR3 protein: CASSLGPAGTNEKLFF
D gene: TRBD2; J gene: TRBJ2-5; V gene: TRBV6-1; clone size: NA; CDR3 DNA: TGTGCCACTAGGACTAGCGGGGGGGCTGAGACCCAGTACTTC; CDR3 protein: CATRTSGGAETQYF
D gene: TRBD1; J gene: TRBJ1-4; V gene: TRBV5-1; clone size: few; CDR3 DNA: TGCGCCAGCAGCTCGGGACAGGGCATAAGTGGTGAAAAACTGTTTTTT; CDR3 protein: CASSSGQGISGEKLFF
D gene: NA; J gene: TRBJ1-1; V gene: TRBV7-2; clone size: NA; CDR3 DNA: TGTGCCAGCAGCTTAGCACCGGGTTGGACTGAAGCTTTCTTT; CDR3 protein: CASSLAPGWTEAFF
D gene: TRBD2; J gene: TRBJ2-5; V gene: TRBV10-2; clone size: NA; CDR3 DNA: TGCGCCAGCAGTGGGCCGGGGGGTGGCCAAGAGACCCAGTACTTC; CDR3 protein: CASSGPGGGQETQYF
D gene: NA; J gene: TRBJ1-6; V gene: TRBV7-8; clone size: NA; CDR3 DNA: TGTGCCAGCAGCTTAGGACGGACAGTCAGGGTCTCCTATAATTCACCCCTCCACTTT; CDR3 protein: CASSLGRTVRVSYNSPLHF
D gene: TRBD1; J gene: TRBJ2-7; V gene: TRBV29-1; clone size: NA; CDR3 DNA: TGCAGCGTTGAAGTCGGGGACAGGGGCTACGAGCAGTACTTC; CDR3 protein: CSVEVGDRGYEQYF
D gene: NA; J gene: TRBJ1-1; V gene: TRBV15; clone size: NA; CDR3 DNA: TGTGCCACCAGCAGAGGCGGGGTTCGGGGCACTGAAGCTTTCTTT; CDR3 protein: CATSRGGVRGTEAFF
D gene: NA; J gene: TRBJ2-2; V gene: TRBV19; clone size: NA; CDR3 DNA: TGTGCCAGTAGTCCCTGGATCAACACCGGGGAGCTGTTTTTT; CDR3 protein: CASSPWINTGELFF
D gene: NA; J gene: TRBJ2-1; V gene: TRBV7-3; clone size: NA; CDR3 DNA: TGTGCCAGCAGGACTTCGGGACCCCCCGTCTTC; CDR3 protein: CASRTSGPPVF
D gene: TRBD1; J gene: TRBJ2-1; V gene: TRBV6-6; clone size: NA; CDR3 DNA: TGTGCCAGCAGTCCCGGGGACAGGGGATCCGATGAGCAGTTCTTC; CDR3 protein: CASSPGDRGSDEQFF
D gene: NA; J gene: TRBJ1-1; V gene: TRBV18; clone size: NA; CDR3 DNA: TGTGCCAGCTCACCTTCGGGGGCGTTGAACACTGAAGCTTTCTTT; CDR3 protein: CASSPSGALNTEAFF
D gene: NA; J gene: TRBJ2-2; V gene: TRBV27; clone size: NA; CDR3 DNA: TGTGCCAGCAGTTCGACAGCGAACACCGGGGAGCTGTTTTTT; CDR3 protein: CASSSTANTGELFF
D gene: TRBD2; J gene: TRBJ2-7; V gene: TRBV13; clone size: once; CDR3 DNA: TGTGCCAGCAGCTTTGGGGGGGGTTACGAGCAGTACTTC; CDR3 protein: CASSFGGGYEQYF
D gene: TRBD1; J gene: TRBJ1-6; V gene: TRBV6-5; clone size: NA; CDR3 DNA: TGTGCCAGCAGTGGGGACAGGGGTGATAATTCACCCCTCCACTTT; CDR3 protein: CASSGDRGDNSPLHF
D gene: NA; J gene: TRBJ1-6; V gene: TRBV30; clone size: NA; CDR3 DNA: TGTGCCTGGAGCGTAGGGGAAACGGGTTCACCCCTCCACTTT; CDR3 protein: CAWSVGETGSPLHF
D gene: TRBD1; J gene: TRBJ2-5; V gene: TRBV7-9; clone size: NA; CDR3 DNA: TGTGCCAGCAGCCTCACAGGGGAACAAGAGACCCAGTACTTC; CDR3 protein: CASSLTGEQETQYF
D gene: NA; J gene: TRBJ2-7; V gene: TRBV13; clone size: NA; CDR3 DNA: TGTGCCAGCAGTTCTGGGGGAGATCCCTACGAGCAGTACTTC; CDR3 protein: CASSSGGDPYEQYF
D gene: NA; J gene: TRBJ1-2; V gene: TRBV5-8; clone size: NA; CDR3 DNA: TGTGCCAGCAGCTGGGTTTCTGGGTATTCGGGCTATGGCTACACCTTC; CDR3 protein: CASSWVSGYSGYGYTF
D gene: NA; J gene: TRBJ1-5; V gene: TRBV27; clone size: NA; CDR3 DNA: TGTGCCAGCAGTACCACAGGAGGGACGAATCAGCCCCAGCATTTT; CDR3 protein: CASSTTGGTNQPQHF
D gene: NA; J gene: TRBJ2-1; V gene: TRBV21-1; clone size: once; CDR3 DNA: TGTGCCAGCAGCACCTCAACGGGGGACAATGAGCAGTTCTTC; CDR3 protein: CASSTSTGDNEQFF
D gene: TRBD1; J gene: TRBJ1-2; V gene: TRBV5-1; clone size: NA; CDR3 DNA: TGCGCCAGCAGCGCCGGGACAGCGCTCTATGGCTACACCTTC; CDR3 protein: CASSAGTALYGYTF
D gene: NA; J gene: TRBJ1-2; V gene: TRBV9; clone size: NA; CDR3 DNA: TGTGCCAGCAATGAGGGGGGCGGAACTACTGACTATGGCTACACCTTC; CDR3 protein: CASNEGGGTTDYGYTF
D gene: NA; J gene: TRBJ1-4; V gene: TRBV7-9; clone size: NA; CDR3 DNA: TGTGCCAGCAGCTTAGGGGGGGGTAGCGAAAAACTGTTTTTT; CDR3 protein: CASSLGGGSEKLFF
D gene: TRBD1; J gene: TRBJ1-4; V gene: TRBV5-1; clone size: NA; CDR3 DNA: TGCGCCAGCAGCTTGGAGACAGGGGTTAATGAAAAACTGTTTTTT; CDR3 protein: CASSLETGVNEKLFF
D gene: TRBD1; J gene: TRBJ2-4; V gene: TRBV5-1; clone size: NA; CDR3 DNA: TGCGCCAGCAGCTTTTTAGACAGGGGGACTTCGGGCAAAAACATTCAGTACTTC; CDR3 protein: CASSFLDRGTSGKNIQYF
D gene: NA; J gene: TRBJ1-1; V gene: TRBV5-1; clone size: NA; CDR3 DNA: TGCGCCAGCAGCTCCACAGGCCTAGGGGTAACAGAAGCTTTCTTT; CDR3 protein: CASSSTGLGVTEAFF
D gene: TRBD1; J gene: TRBJ2-1; V gene: TRBV11-1; clone size: NA; CDR3 DNA: TGTGCCAGCAGCCTGCGGCATGGACAGGGCTTATACTATGAGCAGTTCTTC; CDR3 protein: CASSLRHGQGLYYEQFF
D gene: NA; J gene: TRBJ2-1; V gene: TRBV25-1; clone size: NA; CDR3 DNA: TGTGCCAGCAGTGAATACAGTGAGCAGTTCTTC; CDR3 protein: CASSEYSEQFF
D gene: TRBD2; J gene: TRBJ2-7; V gene: TRBV9; clone size: NA; CDR3 DNA: TGTGCCAGCAGTCGTACCGGGACTAGCTCCTACGAGCAGTACTTC; CDR3 protein: CASSRTGTSSYEQYF
D gene: NA; J gene: TRBJ1-6; V gene: TRBV10-3; clone size: NA; CDR3 DNA: TGTGCCATCAGTGAGACTGACAGCGATAATTCACCCCTCCACTTT; CDR3 protein: CAISETDSDNSPLHF
D gene: NA; J gene: TRBJ2-7; V gene: TRBV5-1; clone size: NA; CDR3 DNA: TGCGCCAGCAGCTTGATGGAGGGAACCTACGAGCAGTACTTC; CDR3 protein: CASSLMEGTYEQYF
D gene: NA; J gene: TRBJ1-4; V gene: TRBV14; clone size: NA; CDR3 DNA: TGTGCCAGCAGCCAAGATTGGGAAGCCGAAAAACTGTTTTTT; CDR3 protein: CASSQDWEAEKLFF
D gene: NA; J gene: TRBJ2-3; V gene: TRBV7-2; clone size: NA; CDR3 DNA: TGTGCCAGCAGCCCGAGGGGTACGCAGTATTTT; CDR3 protein: CASSPRGTQYF
D gene: TRBD1; J gene: TRBJ1-2; V gene: TRBV27; clone size: few; CDR3 DNA: TGTGCCAGCAGTTGGACAGGGAGGAACGGCTACACCTTC; CDR3 protein: CASSWTGRNGYTF
D gene: TRBD1; J gene: TRBJ2-5; V gene: TRBV5-1; clone size: NA; CDR3 DNA: TGCGCCAGCAGCTTGGGTTATGGTGACAGGGCCCAAGAGACCCAGTACTTC; CDR3 protein: CASSLGYGDRAQETQYF
D gene: NA; J gene: TRBJ2-5; V gene: TRBV30; clone size: NA; CDR3 DNA: TGTGCCTGGGGACTTAGGGGAGAGACCCAGTACTTC; CDR3 protein: CAWGLRGETQYF
D gene: TRBD2; J gene: TRBJ2-7; V gene: TRBV4-1; clone size: NA; CDR3 DNA: TGCGCCAGCAGCCCCCTAGCGGGGCCCAACTACGAGCAGTACTTC; CDR3 protein: CASSPLAGPNYEQYF
D gene: NA; J gene: TRBJ1-3; V gene: TRBV12-5; clone size: NA; CDR3 DNA: TGTGCTAGTGGTTTGGTACTTGTCTGGGCAAACACCATATATTTT; CDR3 protein: CASGLVLVWANTIYF
D gene: NA; J gene: TRBJ2-3; V gene: TRBV4-1; clone size: NA; CDR3 DNA: TGCGCCAGCAGCCAGGCTAGGCACTCGGAGGACACAGATACGCAGTATTTT; CDR3 protein: CASSQARHSEDTDTQYF
D gene: NA; J gene: TRBJ2-5; V gene: TRBV9; clone size: NA; CDR3 DNA: TGTGCCAGCAGCGTCGGGGGCGCGATGGAGACCCAGTACTTC; CDR3 protein: CASSVGGAMETQYF
D gene: NA; J gene: TRBJ2-7; V gene: TRBV27; clone size: NA; CDR3 DNA: TGTGCCAGCAGTCTTTCCGGTAAAGAGCAGTACTTC; CDR3 protein: CASSLSGKEQYF
D gene: TRBD2; J gene: TRBJ2-5; V gene: TRBV4-1; clone size: NA; CDR3 DNA: TGCGCCAGCAGCCAAGAAGGACTAGCGGGGGGGATCCAAGAGACCCAGTACTTC; CDR3 protein: CASSQEGLAGGIQETQYF
D gene: NA; J gene: TRBJ1-5; V gene: TRBV19; clone size: few; CDR3 DNA: TGTGCCAGTAGCCCTCACCAGGCAAATCAGCCCCAGCATTTT; CDR3 protein: CASSPHQANQPQHF